Listed below are T cell receptor beta chains from one sample, sequenced in a study of blood T cells in healthy people across ages. TCRdb used MiXCR to reprocess the 5' RACE reads, holding one entry per CDR3 protein. The sample has under 950,000 distinct CDR3 sequences, about 24% seen once; the top ten hold around a fifth. Specimen: blood. The receptors were sampled from a man in his 70s in good health. Each CDR3 is given with its conserved first and last residue. Fields, in order: clone size, J gene, D gene, V gene, CDR3 protein, CDR3 DNA. The D gene is left open where the match is weak. Only some rows state a clone size, as once, few, many or a class for expanded clones.

clone_size: NA
j_call: TRBJ2-1
d_call: TRBD2
v_call: TRBV4-3
cdr3_aa: CASSQTGLAGGMAYNEQFF
cdr3_nt: TGCGCCAGCAGCCAAACGGGACTAGCGGGAGGAATGGCCTACAATGAGCAGTTCTTC

clone_size: few
j_call: TRBJ1-3
d_call: NA
v_call: TRBV18
cdr3_aa: CASSPLGRSVSGNTIYF
cdr3_nt: TGTGCCAGCTCACCGCTTGGCAGATCCGTCTCTGGAAACACCATATATTTT

clone_size: NA
j_call: TRBJ2-2
d_call: NA
v_call: TRBV7-9
cdr3_aa: CASSGGPTAGEKNTGELFF
cdr3_nt: TGTGCCAGCAGCGGAGGACCGACAGCAGGCGAGAAAAACACCGGGGAGCTGTTTTTT

clone_size: NA
j_call: TRBJ2-5
d_call: NA
v_call: TRBV6-1
cdr3_aa: CASSVLGEIQETQYF
cdr3_nt: TGTGCCAGCAGTGTCCTCGGGGAGATCCAAGAGACCCAGTACTTC

clone_size: NA
j_call: TRBJ2-6
d_call: TRBD2
v_call: TRBV7-2
cdr3_aa: CASSRLADLSGANVLTF
cdr3_nt: TGTGCCAGCAGTAGACTAGCGGACCTCTCTGGGGCCAACGTCCTGACTTTC

clone_size: few
j_call: TRBJ1-6
d_call: NA
v_call: TRBV19
cdr3_aa: CASSPGNFNSPLHF
cdr3_nt: TGTGCCAGTAGCCCGGGAAACTTCAATTCACCCCTCCACTTT

clone_size: once
j_call: TRBJ2-2
d_call: NA
v_call: TRBV12-3/TRBV12-4
cdr3_aa: CASNLFNTGELFF
cdr3_nt: TGTGCCAGCAACCTATTCAACACCGGGGAGCTGTTTTTT

clone_size: NA
j_call: TRBJ2-2
d_call: TRBD2
v_call: TRBV20-1
cdr3_aa: CSARVAGGWTGELFF
cdr3_nt: TGCAGTGCTAGAGTAGCGGGGGGTTGGACCGGGGAGCTGTTTTTT

clone_size: few
j_call: TRBJ2-4
d_call: NA
v_call: TRBV6-2/TRBV6-3
cdr3_aa: CASSKRVDSPRDIQYF
cdr3_nt: TGTGCCAGCAGTAAACGCGTGGACAGCCCCCGGGACATTCAGTACTTC

clone_size: NA
j_call: TRBJ2-7
d_call: NA
v_call: TRBV10-3
cdr3_aa: CAISDGGGSYEQYF
cdr3_nt: TGTGCCATCAGTGACGGAGGGGGCTCCTACGAGCAGTACTTC

clone_size: NA
j_call: TRBJ1-6
d_call: NA
v_call: TRBV5-1
cdr3_aa: CASSWKERGADSPLHF
cdr3_nt: TGCGCCAGCAGCTGGAAGGAACGGGGAGCGGATTCACCCCTCCACTTT

clone_size: NA
j_call: TRBJ2-5
d_call: NA
v_call: TRBV28
cdr3_aa: CASSFYGSGEYF
cdr3_nt: TGTGCCAGCAGTTTCTACGGATCCGGGGAGTACTTC

clone_size: few
j_call: TRBJ1-2
d_call: NA
v_call: TRBV11-2
cdr3_aa: CASSTQGSFGYTF
cdr3_nt: TGTGCCAGCAGTACGCAGGGGAGTTTTGGCTACACCTTC

clone_size: NA
j_call: TRBJ1-1
d_call: NA
v_call: TRBV12-3/TRBV12-4
cdr3_aa: CASSLVAGEAFF
cdr3_nt: TGTGCCAGCAGTTTAGTGGCGGGTGAAGCTTTCTTT

clone_size: many
j_call: TRBJ2-3
d_call: NA
v_call: TRBV20-1
cdr3_aa: CSARVEWSRYF
cdr3_nt: TGCAGTGCTAGAGTCGAGTGGAGTAGGTATTTT

clone_size: NA
j_call: TRBJ1-1
d_call: NA
v_call: TRBV15
cdr3_aa: CATSRGGSGTEAFF
cdr3_nt: TGTGCCACCAGCAGGGGAGGGTCGGGCACTGAAGCTTTCTTT

clone_size: NA
j_call: TRBJ2-5
d_call: NA
v_call: TRBV20-1
cdr3_aa: CSARFPSGTQYF
cdr3_nt: TGCAGTGCTAGATTTCCTTCGGGGACCCAGTACTTC

clone_size: NA
j_call: TRBJ2-1
d_call: TRBD2
v_call: TRBV3-1
cdr3_aa: CASSYKIGTKVYEQFF
cdr3_nt: TGTGCCAGCAGCTACAAGATTGGGACTAAGGTGTATGAGCAGTTCTTC

clone_size: NA
j_call: TRBJ2-1
d_call: TRBD2
v_call: TRBV7-8
cdr3_aa: CASSWRVTSGGAGQFF
cdr3_nt: TGTGCCAGCAGCTGGCGCGTAACTAGCGGGGGGGCAGGGCAGTTCTTC

clone_size: NA
j_call: TRBJ2-3
d_call: TRBD2
v_call: TRBV5-6
cdr3_aa: CASSLPLAGSDTQYF
cdr3_nt: TGTGCCAGCAGCTTGCCACTAGCGGGTTCAGATACGCAGTATTTT

clone_size: NA
j_call: TRBJ1-6
d_call: NA
v_call: TRBV7-2
cdr3_aa: CASSPQREGPSPLHF
cdr3_nt: TGTGCCAGCAGCCCTCAGAGGGAGGGCCCTTCACCCCTCCACTTT

clone_size: few
j_call: TRBJ1-5
d_call: NA
v_call: TRBV10-3
cdr3_aa: CAISPSGDSNQPQHF
cdr3_nt: TGTGCCATCAGCCCCTCAGGGGATAGCAATCAGCCCCAGCATTTT

clone_size: NA
j_call: TRBJ2-3
d_call: TRBD1
v_call: TRBV5-1
cdr3_aa: CASSPKKVTGATDTQYF
cdr3_nt: TGCGCCAGCAGCCCAAAGAAGGTGACAGGGGCCACAGATACGCAGTATTTT

clone_size: few
j_call: TRBJ2-2
d_call: TRBD1
v_call: TRBV29-1
cdr3_aa: CSVGQGNTGELFF
cdr3_nt: TGCAGCGTGGGACAGGGGAACACCGGGGAGCTGTTTTTT

clone_size: NA
j_call: TRBJ2-1
d_call: NA
v_call: TRBV7-2
cdr3_aa: CASSLARGGAGYNEQFF
cdr3_nt: TGTGCCAGCAGCTTAGCTAGGGGGGGGGCTGGCTACAATGAGCAGTTCTTC

clone_size: few
j_call: TRBJ2-5
d_call: NA
v_call: TRBV29-1
cdr3_aa: CSAGPQETQYF
cdr3_nt: TGCAGCGCCGGGCCACAAGAGACCCAGTACTTC

clone_size: NA
j_call: TRBJ1-4
d_call: NA
v_call: TRBV7-8
cdr3_aa: CASSPGLGEKLFF
cdr3_nt: TGTGCCAGCAGCCCCGGGTTAGGTGAAAAACTGTTTTTT

clone_size: NA
j_call: TRBJ2-7
d_call: NA
v_call: TRBV28
cdr3_aa: CASSPTPQRDAEQYF
cdr3_nt: TGTGCCAGCAGTCCTACGCCTCAGAGGGACGCCGAGCAGTACTTC

clone_size: few
j_call: TRBJ1-1
d_call: NA
v_call: TRBV12-3/TRBV12-4
cdr3_aa: CASSLVGVGAEAFF
cdr3_nt: TGTGCCAGCAGTTTAGTGGGGGTTGGTGCTGAAGCTTTCTTT

clone_size: few
j_call: TRBJ1-2
d_call: NA
v_call: TRBV14
cdr3_aa: CASSQANRDGYTF
cdr3_nt: TGTGCCAGCAGCCAAGCGAACAGGGATGGCTACACCTTC

clone_size: few
j_call: TRBJ2-5
d_call: NA
v_call: TRBV6-5
cdr3_aa: CASSYSGVGETQYF
cdr3_nt: TGTGCCAGCAGTTACTCGGGTGTGGGAGAGACCCAGTACTTC

clone_size: few
j_call: TRBJ2-2
d_call: TRBD1
v_call: TRBV7-8
cdr3_aa: CASSLGGNRGTGELFF
cdr3_nt: TGTGCCAGCAGCTTAGGCGGCAACAGGGGGACCGGGGAGCTGTTTTTT

clone_size: NA
j_call: TRBJ1-2
d_call: NA
v_call: TRBV7-9
cdr3_aa: CASSLVVFHGYTF
cdr3_nt: TGTGCCAGCAGCTTAGTCGTTTTTCATGGCTACACCTTC

clone_size: few
j_call: TRBJ2-3
d_call: TRBD1
v_call: TRBV7-2
cdr3_aa: CASSSTGGVGTDTQYF
cdr3_nt: TGTGCCAGCAGCTCTACAGGGGGCGTAGGCACGGATACGCAGTATTTT

clone_size: NA
j_call: TRBJ2-1
d_call: TRBD1
v_call: TRBV7-2
cdr3_aa: CASSFRDSDNEQFF
cdr3_nt: TGTGCCAGCAGCTTCCGGGACAGCGACAATGAGCAGTTCTTC

clone_size: NA
j_call: TRBJ2-7
d_call: NA
v_call: TRBV28
cdr3_aa: CASTPQGGLTYEQYF
cdr3_nt: TGTGCCAGCACGCCCCAGGGGGGGCTTACCTACGAGCAGTACTTC

clone_size: NA
j_call: TRBJ2-2
d_call: NA
v_call: TRBV27
cdr3_aa: CASSFGQPGTGELFF
cdr3_nt: TGTGCCAGCAGTTTCGGGCAGCCGGGCACCGGGGAGCTGTTTTTT